This record concerns one T cell receptor (beta chain) sequence. Its antigen remains unknown. The method was immunoSEQ multiplex PCR; TCRdb's version includes in-frame clones alone and lacks a portion of them. Of some 290,000 clones in the sample, approximately 80% are singletons; the top ten hold 2% to 2.5%. The V and J ends lost 5 bases and 2 bases respectively, with 5 bases between them. Germline loops: CDR1 MNHNY, CDR2 SVGAGI (reference sequence). This CDR3 spans 12 amino acids. This sample was taken from a study of Ad26.COV2.S vaccination and SARS-CoV-2 variants. The overall study: The study gave Ad26.COV2.S intramuscularly, once or twice 56 days apart.

Study-wide findings and caveats: Across vaccine and placebo recipients, the breadth of non-spike TCRs was similar. Placebo recipients trailed vaccine recipients in spike-specific TCR breadth.

Treatment meaning: roughly 18 received Ad26.COV2.S at low or high dose, single or two shots; 5 received placebo; per-sample allocation not given. Vaccine and placebo recipients were sampled on day 63 after the first injection. The TCR comes from a person aged 18-60 years who received the Ad26.COV2.S COVID-19 vaccine or a placebo. The chain employs TRBV6-6 and TRBJ2-3; no clear D. The sample was peripheral blood, taken in a trial of Ad26.COV2.S vaccine versus placebo. For the CDR3, the DNA is TGTGCCAGCAGTGACCCCACAGATACGCAGTATTTT. Translated, it gives CASSDPTDTQYF.